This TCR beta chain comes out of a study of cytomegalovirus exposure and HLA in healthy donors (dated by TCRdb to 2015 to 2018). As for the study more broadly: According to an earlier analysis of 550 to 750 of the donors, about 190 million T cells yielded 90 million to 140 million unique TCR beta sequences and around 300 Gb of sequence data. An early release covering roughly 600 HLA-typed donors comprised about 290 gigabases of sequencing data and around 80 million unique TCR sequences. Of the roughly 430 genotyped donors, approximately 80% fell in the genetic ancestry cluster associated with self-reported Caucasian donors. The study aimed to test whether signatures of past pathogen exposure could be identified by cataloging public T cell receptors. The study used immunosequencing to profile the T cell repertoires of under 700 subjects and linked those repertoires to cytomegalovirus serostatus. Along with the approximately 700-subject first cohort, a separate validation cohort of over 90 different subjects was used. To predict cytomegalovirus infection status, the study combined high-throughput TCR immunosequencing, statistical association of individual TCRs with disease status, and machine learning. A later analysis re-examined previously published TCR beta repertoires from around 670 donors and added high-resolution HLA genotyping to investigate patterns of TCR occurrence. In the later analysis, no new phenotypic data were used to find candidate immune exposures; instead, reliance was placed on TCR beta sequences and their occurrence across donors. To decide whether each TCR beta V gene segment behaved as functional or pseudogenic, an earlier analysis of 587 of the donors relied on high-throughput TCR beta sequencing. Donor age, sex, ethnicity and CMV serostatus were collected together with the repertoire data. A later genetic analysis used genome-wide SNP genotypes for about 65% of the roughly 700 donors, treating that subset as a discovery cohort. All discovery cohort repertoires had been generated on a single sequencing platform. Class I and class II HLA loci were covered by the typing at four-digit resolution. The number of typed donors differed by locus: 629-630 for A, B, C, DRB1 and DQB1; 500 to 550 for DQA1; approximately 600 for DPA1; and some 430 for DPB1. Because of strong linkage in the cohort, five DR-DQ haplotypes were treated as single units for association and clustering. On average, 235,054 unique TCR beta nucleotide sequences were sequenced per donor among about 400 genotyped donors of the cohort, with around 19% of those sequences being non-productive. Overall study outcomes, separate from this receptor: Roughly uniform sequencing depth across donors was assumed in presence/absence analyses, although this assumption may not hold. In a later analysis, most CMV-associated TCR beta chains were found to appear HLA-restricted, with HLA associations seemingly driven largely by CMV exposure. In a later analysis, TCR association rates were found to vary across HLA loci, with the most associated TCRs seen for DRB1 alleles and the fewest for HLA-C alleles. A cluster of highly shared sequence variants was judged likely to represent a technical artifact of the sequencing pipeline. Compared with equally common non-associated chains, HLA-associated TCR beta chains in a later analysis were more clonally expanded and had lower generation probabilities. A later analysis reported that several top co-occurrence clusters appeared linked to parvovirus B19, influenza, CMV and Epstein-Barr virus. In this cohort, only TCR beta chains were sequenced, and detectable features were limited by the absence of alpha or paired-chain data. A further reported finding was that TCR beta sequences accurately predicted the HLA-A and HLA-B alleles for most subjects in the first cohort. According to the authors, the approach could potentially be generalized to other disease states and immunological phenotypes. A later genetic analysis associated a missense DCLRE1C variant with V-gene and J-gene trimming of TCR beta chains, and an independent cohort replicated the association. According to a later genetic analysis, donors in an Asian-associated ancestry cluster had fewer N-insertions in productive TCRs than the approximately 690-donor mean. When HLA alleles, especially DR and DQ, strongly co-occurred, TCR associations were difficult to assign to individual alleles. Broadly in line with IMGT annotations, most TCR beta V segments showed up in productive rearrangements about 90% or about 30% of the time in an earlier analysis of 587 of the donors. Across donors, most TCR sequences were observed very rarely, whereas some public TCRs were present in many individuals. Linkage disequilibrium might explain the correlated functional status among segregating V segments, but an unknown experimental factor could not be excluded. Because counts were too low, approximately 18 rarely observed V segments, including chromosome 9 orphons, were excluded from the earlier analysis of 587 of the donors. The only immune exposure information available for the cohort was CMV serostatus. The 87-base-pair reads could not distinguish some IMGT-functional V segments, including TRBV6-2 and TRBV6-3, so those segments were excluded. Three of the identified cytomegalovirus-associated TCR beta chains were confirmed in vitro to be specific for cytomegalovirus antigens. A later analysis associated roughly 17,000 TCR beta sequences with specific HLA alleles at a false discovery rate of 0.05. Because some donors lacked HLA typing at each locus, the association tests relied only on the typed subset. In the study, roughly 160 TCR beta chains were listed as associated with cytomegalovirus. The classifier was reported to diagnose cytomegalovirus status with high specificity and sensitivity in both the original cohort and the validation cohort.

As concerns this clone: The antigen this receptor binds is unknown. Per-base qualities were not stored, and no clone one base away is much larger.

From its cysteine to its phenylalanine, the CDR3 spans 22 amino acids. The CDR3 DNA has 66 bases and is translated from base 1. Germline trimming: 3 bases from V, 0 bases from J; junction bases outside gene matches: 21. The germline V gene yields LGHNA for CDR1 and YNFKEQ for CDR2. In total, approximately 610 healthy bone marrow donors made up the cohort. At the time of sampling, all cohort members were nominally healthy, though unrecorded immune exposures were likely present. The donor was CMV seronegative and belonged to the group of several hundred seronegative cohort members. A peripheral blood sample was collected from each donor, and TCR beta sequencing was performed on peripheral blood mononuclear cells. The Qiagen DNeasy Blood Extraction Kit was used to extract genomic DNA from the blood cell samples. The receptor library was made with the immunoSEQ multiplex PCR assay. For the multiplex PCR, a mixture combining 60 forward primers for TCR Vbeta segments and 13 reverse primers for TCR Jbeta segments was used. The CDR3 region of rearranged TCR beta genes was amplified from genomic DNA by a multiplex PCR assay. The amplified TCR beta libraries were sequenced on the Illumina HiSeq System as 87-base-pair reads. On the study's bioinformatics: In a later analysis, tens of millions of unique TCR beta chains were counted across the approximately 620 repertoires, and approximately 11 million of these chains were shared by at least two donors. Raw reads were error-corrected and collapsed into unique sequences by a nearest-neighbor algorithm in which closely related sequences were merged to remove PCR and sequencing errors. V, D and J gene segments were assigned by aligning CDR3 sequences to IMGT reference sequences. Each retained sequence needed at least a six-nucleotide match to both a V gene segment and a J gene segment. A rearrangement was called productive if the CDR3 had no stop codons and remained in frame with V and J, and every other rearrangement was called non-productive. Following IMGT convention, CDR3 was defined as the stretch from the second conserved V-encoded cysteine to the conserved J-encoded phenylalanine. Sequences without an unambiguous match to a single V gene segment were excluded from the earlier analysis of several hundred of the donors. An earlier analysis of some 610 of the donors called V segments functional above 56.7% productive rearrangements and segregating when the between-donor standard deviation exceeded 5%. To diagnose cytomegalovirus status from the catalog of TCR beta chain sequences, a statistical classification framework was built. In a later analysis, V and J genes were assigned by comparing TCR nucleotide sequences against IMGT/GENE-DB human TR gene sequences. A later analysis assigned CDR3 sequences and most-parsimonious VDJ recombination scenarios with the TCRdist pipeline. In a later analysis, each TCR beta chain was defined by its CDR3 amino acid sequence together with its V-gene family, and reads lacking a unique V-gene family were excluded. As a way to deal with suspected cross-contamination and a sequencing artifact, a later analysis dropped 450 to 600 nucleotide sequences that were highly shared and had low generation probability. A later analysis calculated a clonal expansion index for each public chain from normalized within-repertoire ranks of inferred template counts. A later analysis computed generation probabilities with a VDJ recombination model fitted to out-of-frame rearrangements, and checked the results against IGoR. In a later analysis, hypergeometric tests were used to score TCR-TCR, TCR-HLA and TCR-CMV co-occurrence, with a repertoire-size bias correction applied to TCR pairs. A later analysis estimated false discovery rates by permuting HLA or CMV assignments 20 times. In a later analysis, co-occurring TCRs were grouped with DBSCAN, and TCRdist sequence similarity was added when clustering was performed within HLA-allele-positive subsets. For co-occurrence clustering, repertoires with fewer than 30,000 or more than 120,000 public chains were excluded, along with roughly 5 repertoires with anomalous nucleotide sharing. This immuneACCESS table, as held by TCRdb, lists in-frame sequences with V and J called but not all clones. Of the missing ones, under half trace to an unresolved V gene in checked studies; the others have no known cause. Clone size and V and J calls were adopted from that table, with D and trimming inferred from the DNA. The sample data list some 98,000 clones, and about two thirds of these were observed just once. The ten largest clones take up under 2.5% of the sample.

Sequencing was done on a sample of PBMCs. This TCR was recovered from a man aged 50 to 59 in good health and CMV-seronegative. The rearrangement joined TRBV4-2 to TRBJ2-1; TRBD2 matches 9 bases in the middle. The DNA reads TGTGCCAGCAGCCAGGGGTTTAGTCACGGTAGCGGGGGTCCTTTCTCCTACAATGAGCAGTTCTTC. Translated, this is CASSQGFSHGSGGPFSYNEQFF.